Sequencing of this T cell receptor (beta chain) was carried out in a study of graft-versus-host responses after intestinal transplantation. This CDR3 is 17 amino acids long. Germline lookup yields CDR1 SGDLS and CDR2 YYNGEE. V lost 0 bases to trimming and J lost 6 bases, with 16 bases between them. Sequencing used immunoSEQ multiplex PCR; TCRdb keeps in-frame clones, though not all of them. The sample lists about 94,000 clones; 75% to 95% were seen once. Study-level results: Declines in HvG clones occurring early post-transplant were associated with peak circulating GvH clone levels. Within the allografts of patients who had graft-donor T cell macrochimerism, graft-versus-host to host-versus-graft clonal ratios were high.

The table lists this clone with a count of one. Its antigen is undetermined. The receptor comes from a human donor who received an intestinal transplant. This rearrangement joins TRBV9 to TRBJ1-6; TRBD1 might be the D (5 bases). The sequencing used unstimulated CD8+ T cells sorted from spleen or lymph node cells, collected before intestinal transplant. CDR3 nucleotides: TGTGCCAGCAGCGTAGAAGACAGTGGGGCCGCTAATTCACCCCTCCACTTT. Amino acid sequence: CASSVEDSGAANSPLHF. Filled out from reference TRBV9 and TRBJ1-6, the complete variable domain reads DSGVTQTPKHLITATGQRVTLRCSPRSGDLSVYWYQQSLDQGLQFLIQYYNGEERAKGNILERFSAQQFPDLHSELNLSSLELGDSALYFCASSVEDSGAANSPLHFGNGTRLTVT.